One sample yielded the 18 T cell receptor beta chains listed below, sequenced in a study of T cells in Graves' hyperthyroidism and ophthalmopathy. RNA transcripts served as the template for amplifying TCR beta CDR3 regions. When the TCR CDR3 underwent first-round RT-PCR, the HTBI primer set was used. TCRdb reprocessed the multiplex PCR reads via MiXCR and lists one record per CDR3 protein. The table lists hundreds of thousands of distinct CDR3 sequences, around 15% of them singletons, with about 18% in the top ten. The sample taken for sequencing was blood. The origin of the receptors is a woman under 30 with Graves' hyperthyroidism.

This clonotype was detected only a few times. The chain joins TRBV11-2 to TRBJ1-5, with 7 bases matching TRBD1. Looked up from germline, CDR1 is SGHAT and CDR2 is FQNNGV. CDR3 length: 17 residues. Trimming at V came to 1 base and at J to 4 bases, leaving 10 bases not matched to a gene. The CDR3 sequence: CASSLGMGGQRNQPQHF. The CDR3 nucleotides read TGTGCCAGCAGCTTAGGTATGGGGGGACAGAGGAATCAGCCCCAGCATTTT.

Ten or more counts support this clonotype. The rearrangement uses TRBV30 and TRBJ1-1; D is perhaps TRBD1 (6 bases). Germline values: CDR1 GTSNPN, CDR2 SVGIG (reference sequence). Trimming pared 2 bases from V and 6 bases from J, leaving 13 bases between. This CDR3 has 13 residues. In DNA, the CDR3 is TGTGCCTGGAGTATTGCAGGGGTGGCTGAAGCTTTCTTT. Its translation is CAWSIAGVAEAFF.

This clonotype has a count of ten or more. V usage is TRBV5-5 and J usage is TRBJ1-1; D call uncertain. The CDR3 has 14 amino acids. Trimming removed 1 base from V and 1 base from J, with 8 bases in between. Germline-derived CDR1 and CDR2 are SGHKS and YYEKEE (reference sequence). CDR3 in DNA: TGTGCCAGCAGCTTGCTCCGAGGGAACACTGAAGCTTTCTTT. Translating gives CASSLLRGNTEAFF.

This clonotype was detected ten times or more. The chain links TRBV11-3 to TRBJ2-1; possibly TRBD1 for D (5 bases). Germline-derived CDR1 and CDR2 are SGHNT and YENEEA. V was shortened by 2 bases and J by 9 bases, with 23 bases between the two germline ends. CDR3 size: 17 residues. CDR3 DNA: TGTGCCAGCAGCTTAAGGGGCCAGCCCCACGGTCGCGGTGAGCAGTTCTTC. Amino acids: CASSLRGQPHGRGEQFF.

The CDR3 bases are TGCAGCGTCTCCATGACAGAAGATACGCAGTATTTT. Its translation: CSVSMTEDTQYF. V gene TRBV29-1 combines with J gene TRBJ2-3, with D tentatively TRBD1 (5 bases). This CDR3 region has 12 residues. The germline V gene has CDR1 SQVTM and CDR2 ANQGSEA. V lost 6 bases and J lost 5, with 12 bases in between.

The chain links TRBV14 to TRBJ1-4; the match to TRBD1 covers 7 bases. V shed 5 bases and J 7 bases; nucleotides not matched to a gene: 10. The CDR3 sequence is 15 residues long. Germline CDR1 SGHDN, CDR2 FVKESK. The CDR3 here is CASSYRTGVVEKLFF. The DNA of the CDR3 is TGTGCCAGCAGCTACCGGACAGGAGTAGTTGAAAAACTGTTTTTT.

This clonotype was observed at least ten times. The V and J genes are TRBV28 and TRBJ2-1, with D tentatively TRBD2 (5 bases). V gave up 6 bases and J gave up 1 base, with 7 bases separating them. Germline assignment: CDR1 MDHEN and CDR2 SYDVKM. The CDR3 spans 13 residues. The CDR3 DNA sequence: TGTGCCAGCAGGTGGAGGTCCTACAATGAGCAGTTCTTC. It specifies CASRWRSYNEQFF.

This clonotype was observed many times. This rearrangement joins TRBV12-3 or TRBV12-4 to TRBJ2-2, with D perhaps TRBD2 (5 bases). Trimming took 5 bases from V and 5 from J, leaving 15 bases between them. The CDR3 has 15 amino acids. The CDR3 coding sequence is TGTGCCAGCAGTCCCAGCAGAAGGAGGACCGGGGAGCTGTTTTTT. Translated, it gives CASSPSRRRTGELFF.

This clonotype came up many times. The chain is built from TRBV3-1 and TRBJ1-2; D gene ambiguous. Germline loops: CDR1 LGHDT, CDR2 YNNKEL (reference sequence). V gave up 1 base and J gave up 8 bases, with 11 bases separating them. The length of the CDR3 is 13 residues. The CDR3 region is CASSQGTVGGYTF. The DNA of the CDR3 is TGTGCCAGCAGCCAAGGGACGGTCGGAGGCTACACCTTC.

The chain combines TRBV7-3 with TRBJ2-3; 10 nucleotides line up with TRBD2. Per germline, CDR1 SGHTA and CDR2 FQGTGA. With 4 bases clipped from V and 7 bases from J, the junction kept 5 bases outside the gene matches. The CDR3 runs to 14 residues. The CDR3: CASSSSGGAYTQYF. CDR3 sequence (DNA): TGTGCCAGCAGCTCAAGCGGGGGGGCTTATACGCAGTATTTT.

In its sample, this clonotype was seen many times. Written as DNA, the CDR3 is TGCGCCAGCAGCCAAGGGGGGACAGGGGTCCAGCAGTACTTC. The encoded protein is CASSQGGTGVQQYF. The chain carries TRBV4-1 and TRBJ2-7; 10 nucleotides agree with TRBD1. Trimming took 1 base from V and 8 from J; bases not matched to a gene: 5. The CDR3 contains 14 residues. Germline assignment: CDR1 MGHRA and CDR2 YSYEKL.

About this clonotype: Just one base apart from a much larger clone, this may be a read error. This chain links TRBV7-2 with TRBJ2-5, with D perhaps matching TRBD1 (5 bases). The CDR3 runs 15 residues. The germline CDR1 and CDR2 sequences are SGHTA and FQGNSA. For the CDR3, the DNA is TGTGCCGGCAGCAACCTGGACACCTTGTCCGAGACCCAGTACTTC. This sequence encodes CAGSNLDTLSETQYF.

On this clonotype itself: This clone may be a read error of a much larger clone one base away. The CDR3 protein is CASGSKMWGYSPLHF. The DNA for the CDR3 is TGTGCCAGCGGCTCCAAGATGTGGGGGTATTCACCCCTCCACTTT. This chain connects TRBV3-1 to TRBJ1-6; TRBD1 is a possible D gene (5 bases). The CDR3 is 15 residues long. Trimming removed 8 bases from V and 8 bases from J, with 19 bases in between. Germline assignment: CDR1 LGHDT and CDR2 YNNKEL (reference sequence).

The CDR3 coding sequence is TGTGCCAGTAGTATGTGGGGAGGACAGTCCTACGAGCAGTACTTC. Translated, it gives CASSMWGGQSYEQYF. The J gene is TRBJ2-7, the V gene TRBV19; either TRBD1 or TRBD2 may supply D (6 bases each). This CDR3 spans 15 amino acids. From germline, CDR1 is LNHDA and CDR2 SQIVND (reference sequence). The V end was cut by 3 bases, the J end by 1 base, with 13 bases between. Drawing the rest from reference TRBV19 and TRBJ2-7, the complete variable domain is DGGITQSPKYLFRKEGQNVTLSCEQNLNHDAMYWYRQDPGQGLRLIYYSQIVNDFQKGDIAEGYSVSREKKESFPLTVTSAQKNPTAFYLCASSMWGGQSYEQYFGPGTRLTVT.

This sequence joins TRBV20-1 and TRBJ1-2, with D uncertain. V was trimmed by 0 bases and J by 4 bases, leaving 6 bases between them. The CDR3 loop spans 12 amino acids. The germline CDR1 and CDR2 sequences are DFQATT and SNEGSKA (reference sequence). CDR3 DNA: TGCAGTGCTAGAGAAGGCTCCTATGGCTACACCTTC. Encoded protein: CSAREGSYGYTF.

The gene calls are TRBV28 and TRBJ2-1; 9 nucleotides agree with TRBD2. V was pared by 7 bases and J by 6 bases, with 7 bases of the junction left unmatched. Per the germline V gene, CDR1 is MDHEN and CDR2 is SYDVKM. The CDR3 has 14 residues. CDR3 in amino acids: CASKELRGGNEQFF. CDR3 coding DNA: TGTGCCAGCAAGGAATTGCGGGGGGGCAATGAGCAGTTCTTC. Using reference TRBV28 and TRBJ2-1 for the parts outside the CDR3, the full variable domain is DVKVTQSSRYLVKRTGEKVFLECVQDMDHENMFWYRQDPGLGLRLIYFSYDVKMKEKGDIPEGYSVSREKKERFSLILESASTNQTSMYLCASKELRGGNEQFFGPGTRLTVL.

This clonotype turned up a few times. The chain recombines TRBV4-1 with TRBJ2-2; possibly TRBD1 or TRBD2 for D (7 bases each). CDR1 is MGHRA, CDR2 YSYEKL, per germline. The CDR3 length is 16 residues. The ends were cut back, 7 bases at V and 4 bases at J, with 19 bases in the middle. CDR3: CASTREGASGTGELFF. As DNA, the CDR3 is TGCGCCAGCACCAGGGAGGGGGCTAGCGGCACCGGGGAGCTGTTTTTT.

This clonotype was seen many times. The V call is TRBV7-2, the J call TRBJ2-7; D is tentatively TRBD1 or TRBD2 (5 bases each). CDR1 is SGHTA and CDR2 is FQGNSA in the germline V gene. Between the trimmed V and J ends, which lost 5 bases and 0 bases, there was a span of 11 bases. There are 14 residues in the CDR3. CDR3 in DNA: TGTGCCAGCAGCCCACAAGGGACCTCCTACGAGCAGTACTTC. It specifies CASSPQGTSYEQYF.